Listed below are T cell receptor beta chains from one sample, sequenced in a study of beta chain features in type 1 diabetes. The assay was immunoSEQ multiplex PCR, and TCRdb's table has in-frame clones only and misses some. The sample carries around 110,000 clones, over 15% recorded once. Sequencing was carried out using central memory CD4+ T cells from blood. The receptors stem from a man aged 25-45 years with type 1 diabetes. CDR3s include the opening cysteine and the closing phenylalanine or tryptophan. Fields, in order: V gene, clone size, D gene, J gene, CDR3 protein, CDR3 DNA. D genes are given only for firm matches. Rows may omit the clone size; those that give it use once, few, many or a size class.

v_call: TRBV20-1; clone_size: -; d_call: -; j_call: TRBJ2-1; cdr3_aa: CSAEYNEQFF; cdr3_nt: TGCAGTGCTGAGTACAATGAGCAGTTCTTC
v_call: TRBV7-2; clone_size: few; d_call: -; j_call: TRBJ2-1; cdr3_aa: CASSLFRKGNEQFF; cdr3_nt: TGTGCCAGCAGCTTATTTAGGAAGGGCAATGAGCAGTTCTTC
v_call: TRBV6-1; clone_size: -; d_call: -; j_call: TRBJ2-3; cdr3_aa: CASSETSSGAGTDTQYF; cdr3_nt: TGTGCCAGCAGTGAAACTTCTTCGGGGGCCGGCACAGATACGCAGTATTTT
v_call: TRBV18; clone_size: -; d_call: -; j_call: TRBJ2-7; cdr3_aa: CASSPPSNNYEQYF; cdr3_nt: TGTGCCAGCTCACCACCGAGCAACAACTACGAGCAGTACTTC
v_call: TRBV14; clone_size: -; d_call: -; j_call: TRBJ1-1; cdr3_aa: CASSQLGEAFF; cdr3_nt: TGTGCCAGCAGCCAACTTGGGGAAGCTTTCTTT
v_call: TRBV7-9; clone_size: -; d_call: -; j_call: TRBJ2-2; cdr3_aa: CASSLQLTGELFF; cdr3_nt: TGTGCCAGCAGCTTACAACTCACCGGGGAGCTGTTTTTT
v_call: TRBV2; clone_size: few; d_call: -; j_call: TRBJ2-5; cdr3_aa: CASSTPEQETQYF; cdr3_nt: TGTGCCAGCAGTACCCCAGAGCAAGAGACCCAGTACTTC
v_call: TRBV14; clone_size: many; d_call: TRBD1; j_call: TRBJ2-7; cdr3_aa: CASSQRTGQYEQYF; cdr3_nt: TGTGCCAGCAGCCAGAGGACAGGGCAATACGAGCAGTACTTC
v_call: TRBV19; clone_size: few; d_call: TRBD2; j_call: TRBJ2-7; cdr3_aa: CASSSRDGTSGGSYEQYF; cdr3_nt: TGTGCCAGTAGCTCCCGGGACGGGACTAGCGGGGGTTCCTACGAGCAGTACTTC
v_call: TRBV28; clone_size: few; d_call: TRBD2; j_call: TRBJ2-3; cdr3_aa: CASSLFSGGTDTQYF; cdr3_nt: TGTGCCAGCAGTTTATTTAGCGGGGGCACAGATACGCAGTATTTT
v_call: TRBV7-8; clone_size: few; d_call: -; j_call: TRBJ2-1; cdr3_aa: CASSFRLEHNEQFF; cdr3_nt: TGTGCCAGCAGCTTTCGCCTTGAGCACAATGAGCAGTTCTTC
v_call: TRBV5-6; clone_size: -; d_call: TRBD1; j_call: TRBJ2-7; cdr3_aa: CASSLTGSPQYEQYF; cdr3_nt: TGTGCCAGCAGCCTGACAGGGTCTCCCCAGTACGAGCAGTACTTC
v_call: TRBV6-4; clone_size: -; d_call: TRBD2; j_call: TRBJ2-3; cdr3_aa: CASSPTAGARTDTQYF; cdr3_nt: TGTGCCAGCAGTCCCACAGCGGGGGCCCGCACAGATACGCAGTATTTT
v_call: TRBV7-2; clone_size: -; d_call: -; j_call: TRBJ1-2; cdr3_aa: CASSPQRGAGYTF; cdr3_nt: TGTGCCAGCAGCCCCCAACGGGGTGCTGGCTACACCTTC
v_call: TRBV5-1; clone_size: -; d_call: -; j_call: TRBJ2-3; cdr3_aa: CASNYTGRVDTQYF; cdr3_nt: TGCGCCAGCAATTATACAGGGCGCGTGGATACGCAGTATTTT